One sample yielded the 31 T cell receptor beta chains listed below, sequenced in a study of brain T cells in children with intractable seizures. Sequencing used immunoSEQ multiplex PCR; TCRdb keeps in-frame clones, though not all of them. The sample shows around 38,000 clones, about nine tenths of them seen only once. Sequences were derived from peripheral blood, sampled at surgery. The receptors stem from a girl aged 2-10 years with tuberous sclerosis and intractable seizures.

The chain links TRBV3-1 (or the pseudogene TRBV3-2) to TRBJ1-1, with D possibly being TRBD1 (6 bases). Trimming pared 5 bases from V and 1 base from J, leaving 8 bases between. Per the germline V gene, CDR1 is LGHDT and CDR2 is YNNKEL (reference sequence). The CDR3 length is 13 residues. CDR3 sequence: CASSTTGNTEAFF. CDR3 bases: TGTGCCAGCAGCACGACAGGGAACACTGAAGCTTTCTTT.

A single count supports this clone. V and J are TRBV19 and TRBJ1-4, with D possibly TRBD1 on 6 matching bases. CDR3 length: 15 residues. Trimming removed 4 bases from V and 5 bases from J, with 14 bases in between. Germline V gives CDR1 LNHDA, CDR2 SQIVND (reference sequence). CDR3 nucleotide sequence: TGTGCCAGTAGTAGGGGTTGGGGGGCCAATGAAAAACTGTTTTTT. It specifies CASSRGWGANEKLFF.

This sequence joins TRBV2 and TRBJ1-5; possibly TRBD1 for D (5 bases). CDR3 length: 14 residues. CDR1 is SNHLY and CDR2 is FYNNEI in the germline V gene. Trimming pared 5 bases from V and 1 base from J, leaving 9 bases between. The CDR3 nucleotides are TGTGCCAGCAGTAAACGACAGAGCAATCAGCCCCAGCATTTT. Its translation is CASSKRQSNQPQHF.

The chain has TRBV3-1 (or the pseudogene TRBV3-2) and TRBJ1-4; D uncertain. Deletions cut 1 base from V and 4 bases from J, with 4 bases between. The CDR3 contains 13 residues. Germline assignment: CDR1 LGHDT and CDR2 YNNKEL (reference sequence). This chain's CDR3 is CASSQVFNEKLFF. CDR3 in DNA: TGTGCCAGCAGCCAAGTTTTTAATGAAAAACTGTTTTTT.

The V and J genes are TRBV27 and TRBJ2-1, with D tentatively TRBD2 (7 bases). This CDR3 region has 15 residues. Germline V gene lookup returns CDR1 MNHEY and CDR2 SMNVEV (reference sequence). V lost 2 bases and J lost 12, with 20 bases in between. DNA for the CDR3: TGTGCCAGCAGTTTAAGGCCCCGGGGGGCCAGGGGGCAGTTCTTC. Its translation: CASSLRPRGARGQFF.

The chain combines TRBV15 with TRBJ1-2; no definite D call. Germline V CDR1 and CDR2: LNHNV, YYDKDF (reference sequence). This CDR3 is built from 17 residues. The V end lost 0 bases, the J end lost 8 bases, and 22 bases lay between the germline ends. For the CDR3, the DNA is TGTGCCACCAGCAGAGATCTAAATGGGCTCCCCCCTCAAGGCTACACCTTC. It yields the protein CATSRDLNGLPPQGYTF. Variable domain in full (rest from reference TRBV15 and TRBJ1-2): DAMVIQNPRYQVTQFGKPVTLSCSQTLNHNVMYWYQQKSSQAPKLLFHYYDKDFNNEADTPDNFQSRRPNTSFCFLDIRSPGLGDTAMYLCATSRDLNGLPPQGYTFGSGTRLTVV.

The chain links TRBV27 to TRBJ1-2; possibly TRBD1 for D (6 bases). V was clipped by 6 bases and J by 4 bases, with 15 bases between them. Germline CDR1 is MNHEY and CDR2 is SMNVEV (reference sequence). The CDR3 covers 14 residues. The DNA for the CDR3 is TGTGCCAGCAGCCAACAGGGACGACTCTATGGCTACACCTTC. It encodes CASSQQGRLYGYTF.

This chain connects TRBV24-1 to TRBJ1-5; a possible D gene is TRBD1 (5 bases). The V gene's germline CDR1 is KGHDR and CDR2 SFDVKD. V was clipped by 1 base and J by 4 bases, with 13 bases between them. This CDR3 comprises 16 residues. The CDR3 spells CATSDFSSGWNQPQHF. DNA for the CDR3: TGTGCCACCAGTGATTTTTCGTCAGGGTGGAATCAGCCCCAGCATTTT.

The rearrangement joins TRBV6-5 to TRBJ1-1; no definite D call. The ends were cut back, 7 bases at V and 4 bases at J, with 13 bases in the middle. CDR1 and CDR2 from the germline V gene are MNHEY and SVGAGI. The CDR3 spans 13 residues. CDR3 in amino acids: CASIGFEPTEAFF. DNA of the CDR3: TGTGCCAGCATCGGATTTGAGCCCACTGAAGCTTTCTTT.

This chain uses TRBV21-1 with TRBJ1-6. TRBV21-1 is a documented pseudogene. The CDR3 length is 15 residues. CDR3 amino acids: CASSTTGYFVSPLHF. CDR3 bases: TGTGCCAGCAGCACGACGGGGTATTTTGTCTCACCCCTCCACTTT.

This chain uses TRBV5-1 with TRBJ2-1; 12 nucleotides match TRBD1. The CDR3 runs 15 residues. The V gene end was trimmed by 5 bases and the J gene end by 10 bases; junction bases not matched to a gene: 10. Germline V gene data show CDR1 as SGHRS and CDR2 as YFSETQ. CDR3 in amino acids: CASRTGTGGSWEQFF. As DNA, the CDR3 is TGCGCCAGCAGGACCGGGACAGGGGGCTCGTGGGAGCAGTTCTTC.

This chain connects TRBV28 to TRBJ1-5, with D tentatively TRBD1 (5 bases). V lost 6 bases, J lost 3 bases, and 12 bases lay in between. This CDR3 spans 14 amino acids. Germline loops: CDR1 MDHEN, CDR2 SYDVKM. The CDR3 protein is CASSLRGANQPQHF. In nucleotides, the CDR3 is TGTGCCAGCAGCCTTCGTGGGGCCAATCAGCCCCAGCATTTT.

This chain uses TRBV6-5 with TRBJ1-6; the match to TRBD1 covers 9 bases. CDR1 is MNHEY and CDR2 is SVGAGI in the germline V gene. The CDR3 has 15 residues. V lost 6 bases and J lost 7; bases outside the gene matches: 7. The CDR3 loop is CASRPGQGPNSPLHF. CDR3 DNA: TGTGCCAGCAGACCGGGACAGGGTCCAAATTCACCCCTCCACTTT.

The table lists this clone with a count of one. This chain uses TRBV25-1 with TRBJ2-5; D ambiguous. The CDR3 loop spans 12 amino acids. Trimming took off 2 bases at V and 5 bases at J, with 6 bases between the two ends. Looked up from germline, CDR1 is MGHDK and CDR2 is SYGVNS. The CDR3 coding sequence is TGTGCCAGCAGTGAACCACGGGAGACCCAGTACTTC. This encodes CASSEPRETQYF.

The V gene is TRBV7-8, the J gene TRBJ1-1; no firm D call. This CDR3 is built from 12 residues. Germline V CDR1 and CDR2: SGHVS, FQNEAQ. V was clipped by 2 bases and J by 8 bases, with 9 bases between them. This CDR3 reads CASSLSRGEAFF. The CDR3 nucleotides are TGTGCCAGCAGCTTATCGAGAGGGGAAGCTTTCTTT.

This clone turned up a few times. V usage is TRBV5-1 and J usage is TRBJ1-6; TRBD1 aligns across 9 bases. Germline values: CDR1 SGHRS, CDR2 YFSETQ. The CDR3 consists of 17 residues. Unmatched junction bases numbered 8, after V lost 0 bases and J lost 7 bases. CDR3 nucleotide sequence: TGCGCCAGCAGCTTGGTCAAGCAGACAGGGGGGAATTCACCCCTCCACTTT. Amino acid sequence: CASSLVKQTGGNSPLHF. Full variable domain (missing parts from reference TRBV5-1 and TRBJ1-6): KAGVTQTPRYLIKTRGQQVTLSCSPISGHRSVSWYQQTPGQGLQFLFEYFSETQRNKGNFPGRFSGRQFSNSRSEMNVSTLELGDSALYLCASSLVKQTGGNSPLHFGNGTRLTVT.

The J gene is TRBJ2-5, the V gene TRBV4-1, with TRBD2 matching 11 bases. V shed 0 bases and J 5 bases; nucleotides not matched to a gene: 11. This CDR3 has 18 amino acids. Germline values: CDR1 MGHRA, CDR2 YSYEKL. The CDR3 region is CASSQDLISGGAVETQYF. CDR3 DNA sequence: TGCGCCAGCAGCCAAGATTTGATTAGCGGGGGGGCTGTGGAGACCCAGTACTTC.

The CDR3 nucleotides read TGCAGCGTTGAGAGCCCTAATGAGGGGGAGACCCAGTACTTC. Translation: CSVESPNEGETQYF. V usage is TRBV29-1 and J usage is TRBJ2-5; possibly TRBD1 or TRBD2 for D (5 bases each). The V end lost 3 bases, the J end lost 5 bases, and 16 bases lay between the germline ends. Per germline, CDR1 SQVTM and CDR2 ANQGSEA. The length of the CDR3 is 14 residues.

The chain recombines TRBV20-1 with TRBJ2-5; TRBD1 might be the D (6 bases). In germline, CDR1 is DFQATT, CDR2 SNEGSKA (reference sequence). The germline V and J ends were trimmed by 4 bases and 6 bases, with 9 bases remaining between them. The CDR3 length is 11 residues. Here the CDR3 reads CSANREKTQYF. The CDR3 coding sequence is TGCAGTGCTAACAGGGAAAAGACCCAGTACTTC.

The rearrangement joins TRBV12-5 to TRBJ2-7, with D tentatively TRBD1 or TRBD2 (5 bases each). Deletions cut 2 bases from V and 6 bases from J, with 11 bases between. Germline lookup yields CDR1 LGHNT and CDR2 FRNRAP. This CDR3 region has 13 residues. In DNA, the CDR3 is TGTGCTAGTGGTTTGTTCGGGGCAGGCGAGCAGTACTTC. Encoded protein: CASGLFGAGEQYF.

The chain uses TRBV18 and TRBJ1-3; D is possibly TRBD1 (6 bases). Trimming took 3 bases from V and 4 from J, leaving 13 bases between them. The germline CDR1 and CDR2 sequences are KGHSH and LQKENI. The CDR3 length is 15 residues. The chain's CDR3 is CASSPSSDRGNTIYF. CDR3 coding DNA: TGTGCCAGCTCACCGTCCTCGGACAGAGGAAACACCATATATTTT.

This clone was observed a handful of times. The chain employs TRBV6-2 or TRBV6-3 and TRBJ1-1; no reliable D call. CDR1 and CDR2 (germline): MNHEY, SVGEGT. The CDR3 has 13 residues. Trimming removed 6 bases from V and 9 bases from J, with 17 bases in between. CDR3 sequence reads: CASSPVGRTQAFF. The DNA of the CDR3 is TGTGCCAGCAGCCCAGTTGGCCGGACCCAAGCTTTCTTT.

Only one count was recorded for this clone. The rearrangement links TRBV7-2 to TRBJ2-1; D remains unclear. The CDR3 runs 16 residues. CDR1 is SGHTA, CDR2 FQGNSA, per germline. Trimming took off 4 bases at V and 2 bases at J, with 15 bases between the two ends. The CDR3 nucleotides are TGTGCCAGCAGCTCCCGCATGGGGAAAGCCTACAATGAGCAGTTCTTC. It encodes CASSSRMGKAYNEQFF.

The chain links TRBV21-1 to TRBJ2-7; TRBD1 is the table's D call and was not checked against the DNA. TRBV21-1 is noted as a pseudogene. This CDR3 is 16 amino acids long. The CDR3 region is CASSAPGQPSSYEQYV. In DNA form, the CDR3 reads TGTGCCAGCAGCGCCCCGGGACAGCCGAGCTCCTACGAGCAGTACGTC.

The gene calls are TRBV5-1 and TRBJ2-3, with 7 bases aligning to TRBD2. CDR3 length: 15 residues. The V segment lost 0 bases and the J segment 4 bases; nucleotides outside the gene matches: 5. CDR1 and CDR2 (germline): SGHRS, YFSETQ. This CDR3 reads CASSLDLGGADTQYF. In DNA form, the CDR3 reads TGCGCCAGCAGCTTGGATCTGGGGGGGGCAGATACGCAGTATTTT.

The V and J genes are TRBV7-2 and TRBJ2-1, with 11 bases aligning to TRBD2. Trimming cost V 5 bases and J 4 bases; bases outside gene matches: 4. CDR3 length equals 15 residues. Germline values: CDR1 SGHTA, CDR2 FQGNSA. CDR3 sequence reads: CASSRSGGDYNEQFF. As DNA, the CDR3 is TGTGCCAGCAGCCGTAGCGGGGGGGATTACAATGAGCAGTTCTTC.

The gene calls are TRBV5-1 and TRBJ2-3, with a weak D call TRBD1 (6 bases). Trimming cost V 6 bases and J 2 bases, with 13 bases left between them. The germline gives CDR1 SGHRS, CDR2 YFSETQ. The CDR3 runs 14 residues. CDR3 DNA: TGCGCCAGCACCAAACAGGGATACACAGATACGCAGTATTTT. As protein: CASTKQGYTDTQYF.

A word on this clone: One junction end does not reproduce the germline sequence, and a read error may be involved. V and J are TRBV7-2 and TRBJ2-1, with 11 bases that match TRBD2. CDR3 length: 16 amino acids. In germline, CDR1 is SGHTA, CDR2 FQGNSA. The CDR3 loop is CASSVAGGPSYNEQFF. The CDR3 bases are TGTGCCAGCAGCGTAGCGGGGGGGCCTTCCTACAATGAGCAGTTCTTC.

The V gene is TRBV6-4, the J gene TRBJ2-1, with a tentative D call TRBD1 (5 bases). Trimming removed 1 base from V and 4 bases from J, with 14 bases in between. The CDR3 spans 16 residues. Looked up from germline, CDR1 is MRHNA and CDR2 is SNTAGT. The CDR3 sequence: CASSDYKTDRYNEQFF. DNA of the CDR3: TGTGCCAGCAGTGACTATAAGACAGATCGTTACAATGAGCAGTTCTTC.

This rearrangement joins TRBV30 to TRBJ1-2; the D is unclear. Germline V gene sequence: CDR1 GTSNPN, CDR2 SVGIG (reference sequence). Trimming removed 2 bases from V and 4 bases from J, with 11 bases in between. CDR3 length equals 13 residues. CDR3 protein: CAWSSNGLYGYTF. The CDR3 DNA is TGTGCCTGGAGTTCGAACGGCCTCTATGGCTACACCTTC. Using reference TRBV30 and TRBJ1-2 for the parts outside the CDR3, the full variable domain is SQTIHQWPATLVQPVGSPLSLECTVEGTSNPNLYWYRQAAGRGLQLLFYSVGIGQISSEVPQNLSASRPQDRQFILSSKKLLLSDSGFYLCAWSSNGLYGYTFGSGTRLTVV.

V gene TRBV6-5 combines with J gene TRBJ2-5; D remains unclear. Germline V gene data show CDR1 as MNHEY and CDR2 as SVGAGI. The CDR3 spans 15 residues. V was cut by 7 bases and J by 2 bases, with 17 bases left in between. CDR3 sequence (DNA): TGTGCCAGCAATGGCTTTGGGCAGTTACAAGAGACCCAGTACTTC. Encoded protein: CASNGFGQLQETQYF.